The T cell receptor beta chain under discussion was sequenced for a study of blood T cells in healthy people across ages. This CDR3 region has 12 residues. The V segment lost 7 bases and the J segment 6 bases; nucleotides outside the gene matches: 3. CDR1 is SGHTA, CDR2 FQGNSA, per germline. The authors ran a second PCR of about 6 to 11 cycles using a sample-barcoded 5' primer and a J-beta primer mix. MiXCR, run by TCRdb on the 5' RACE reads, gives a single entry per CDR3 protein. Among more than 550,000 distinct CDR3 sequences listed, 20% to 25% were seen once. This TCR was recovered from a man in his 70s in good health. Sample: blood. The rearrangement links TRBV7-2 to TRBJ2-1, with 7 nucleotides matching TRBD2. CDR3 DNA: TGTGCCAGCACCCGGACTAGCAATGAGCAGTTCTTC. It yields the protein CASTRTSNEQFF.